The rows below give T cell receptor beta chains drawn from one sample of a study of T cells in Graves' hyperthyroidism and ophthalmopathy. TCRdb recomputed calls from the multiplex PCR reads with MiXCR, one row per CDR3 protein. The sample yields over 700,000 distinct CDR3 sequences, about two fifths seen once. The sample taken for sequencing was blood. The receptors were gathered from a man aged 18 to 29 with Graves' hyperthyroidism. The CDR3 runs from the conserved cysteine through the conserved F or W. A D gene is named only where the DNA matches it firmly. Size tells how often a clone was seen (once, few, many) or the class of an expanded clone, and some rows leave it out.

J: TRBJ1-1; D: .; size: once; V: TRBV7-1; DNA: TGTGCCAGCAGCTCTGAGTGGGCTGAAGCTTTCTTT; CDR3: CASSSEWAEAFF
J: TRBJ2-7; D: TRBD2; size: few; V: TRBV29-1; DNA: TGCAGCGCCGCGGGAGCGGGATCTACCTACGAGCAGTACTTC; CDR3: CSAAGAGSTYEQYF
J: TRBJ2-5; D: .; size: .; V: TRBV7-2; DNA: TGTGCCTGGAGGCAGCTGGGGAGCTCCCAGTACTTC; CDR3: CAWRQLGSSQYF
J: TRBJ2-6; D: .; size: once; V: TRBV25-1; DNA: TGTGCCAGCAGTGATGGGCGGGACTCAGGGGCCAACGTCCTGACTTTC; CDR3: CASSDGRDSGANVLTF
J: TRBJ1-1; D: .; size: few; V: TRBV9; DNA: TGTGCCAGCACGGGGCAGGCGGGGGGGACTGAAGCTTTCTTT; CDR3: CASTGQAGGTEAFF
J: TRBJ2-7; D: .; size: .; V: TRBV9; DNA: TGTGCCAGCAGCGTAGCCCAGGGGTACGAGCAGTACTTC; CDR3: CASSVAQGYEQYF
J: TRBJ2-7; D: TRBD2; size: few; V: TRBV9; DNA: TGTGCCAGCAGCACGGGGCTAGCGGGTACCTACGAGCAGTACTTC; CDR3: CASSTGLAGTYEQYF
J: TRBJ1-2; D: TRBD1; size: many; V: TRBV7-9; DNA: TGTGCCAGCAGTTCCCACAGGGGAAACTATGGCTACACCTTC; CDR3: CASSSHRGNYGYTF
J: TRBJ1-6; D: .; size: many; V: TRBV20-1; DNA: TGCAGTGCTCGGGACGGGGGATCACCCCTCCACTTT; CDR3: CSARDGGSPLHF
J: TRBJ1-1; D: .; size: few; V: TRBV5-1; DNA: TGCGCCAGCAGCTTGGGTCAGTCCCTCGCCACGGCTGAAGCTTTCTTT; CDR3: CASSLGQSLATAEAFF
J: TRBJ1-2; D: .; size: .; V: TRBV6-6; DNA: TGTGCCAGCAGAACTTCTAGGGCCCCCTATGGCTACACCTTC; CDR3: CASRTSRAPYGYTF
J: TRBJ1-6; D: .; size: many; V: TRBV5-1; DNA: TGCGCCAGCAGCTTGATCGCCCCTGATTCACCCCTCCACTTT; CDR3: CASSLIAPDSPLHF
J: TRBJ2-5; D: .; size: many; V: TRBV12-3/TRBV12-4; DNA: TGTGCCAGCAGCCCGGGTAGGCAAGAGACCCAGTACTTC; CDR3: CASSPGRQETQYF
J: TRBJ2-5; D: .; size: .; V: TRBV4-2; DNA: TGTGCCAGCAGCCAAGGCAGGATGGGGGAGACCCAGTACTTC; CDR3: CASSQGRMGETQYF
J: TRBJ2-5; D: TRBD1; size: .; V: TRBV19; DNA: TGTGCCAGCGACTCAGGGGGCGGTGAGACCCAGTACTTC; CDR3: CASDSGGGETQYF
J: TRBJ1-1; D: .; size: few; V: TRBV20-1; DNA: TGCAGTGCTAGAAAAGTTGGGGGAGCGGACACTGAAGCTTTCTTT; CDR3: CSARKVGGADTEAFF
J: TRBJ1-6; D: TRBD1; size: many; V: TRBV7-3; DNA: TGTGCCAGCAGCTCGACAGGGGTGGATTCACCCCTCCACTTT; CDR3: CASSSTGVDSPLHF
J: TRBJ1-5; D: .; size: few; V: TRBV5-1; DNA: TGCGCCAGCAGCTTGGGCCAGGCCGACAATCAGCCCCAGCATTTT; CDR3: CASSLGQADNQPQHF
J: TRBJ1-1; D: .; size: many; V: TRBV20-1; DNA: TGCAGTGCTAGCTTTAACACTGAAGCTTTCTTT; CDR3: CSASFNTEAFF
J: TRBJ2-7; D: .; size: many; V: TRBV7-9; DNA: TGTGCCAGCAGCCCTCTAGCGTCCTACGAGCAGTACTTC; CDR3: CASSPLASYEQYF
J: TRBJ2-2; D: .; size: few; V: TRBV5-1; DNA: TGCGCCAGCAGCACCCGGACGGGCGCGAACACCGGGGAGCTGTTTTTT; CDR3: CASSTRTGANTGELFF
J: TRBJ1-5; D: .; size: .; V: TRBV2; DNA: TGTGCCAGCAGTGAGGGTGGGAGCAGCAATCAGCCCCAGCATTTT; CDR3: CASSEGGSSNQPQHF
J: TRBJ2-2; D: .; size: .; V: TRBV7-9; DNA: TGTGCCAGCAGCTTAAGATGGAGAACAGATGGCACCGGGGAGCTGTTTTTT; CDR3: CASSLRWRTDGTGELFF
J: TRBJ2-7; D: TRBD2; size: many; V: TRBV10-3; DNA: TGTGCCATCAGTGAGGTGGCTAGCGGGTCTAAAGCCTACGAGCAGTACTTC; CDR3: CAISEVASGSKAYEQYF
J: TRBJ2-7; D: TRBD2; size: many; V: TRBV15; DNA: TGTGCCACCAGCAAACGACTAGCGGGAGGGCCTGACGAGCAGTACTTC; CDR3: CATSKRLAGGPDEQYF
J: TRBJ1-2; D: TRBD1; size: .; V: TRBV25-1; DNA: TGTGCCAGCAGTTGGCCGCGACAGGGTGTTTTGGGTGGCTACACCTTC; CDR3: CASSWPRQGVLGGYTF
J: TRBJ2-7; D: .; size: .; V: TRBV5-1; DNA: TGCGCCAGCAGCATTGAACCCCCCTACGAGCAGTACTTC; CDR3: CASSIEPPYEQYF
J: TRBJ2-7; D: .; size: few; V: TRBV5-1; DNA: TGCGCCAGCGGGGACACCGACTACGAGCAGTACTTC; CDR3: CASGDTDYEQYF
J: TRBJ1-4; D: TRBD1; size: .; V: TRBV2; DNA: TGTGCCAGCAGTTTCAGGGGGCCACATGAAAAACTGTTTTTT; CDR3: CASSFRGPHEKLFF
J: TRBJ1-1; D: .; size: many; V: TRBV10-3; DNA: TGTGCCATCAGTGAGTCGGGGACGGGCGGAACTGAAGCTTTCTTT; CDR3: CAISESGTGGTEAFF
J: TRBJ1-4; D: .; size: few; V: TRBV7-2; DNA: TGTGCCAGCAGCGAACAGGTGGGGGGTGAAAAACTGTTTTTT; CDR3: CASSEQVGGEKLFF
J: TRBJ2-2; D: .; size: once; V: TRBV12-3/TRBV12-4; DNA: TGTGCCAGCACTTTTAGGGCCGGGAAGCTGTTTTTT; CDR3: CASTFRAGKLFF
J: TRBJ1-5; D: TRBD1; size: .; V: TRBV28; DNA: TGTGCCAGCAGATTTCTCCCCGGGACAGAGAATAGCAATCAGCCCCAGCATTTT; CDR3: CASRFLPGTENSNQPQHF
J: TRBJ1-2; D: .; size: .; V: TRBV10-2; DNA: TGCGCCAGCAGTGAAGAGGACGCCGGCAGCTACACCTTC; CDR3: CASSEEDAGSYTF
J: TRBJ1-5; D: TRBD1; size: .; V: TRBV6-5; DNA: TGTGCCAGCATCCCAAGGGGACAGTCCAATCAGCCCCAGCATTTT; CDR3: CASIPRGQSNQPQHF
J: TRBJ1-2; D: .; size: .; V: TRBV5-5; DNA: TGTGCCAGCCTCGGGGGCGGACACAGATATGGCTACACCTTC; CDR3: CASLGGGHRYGYTF
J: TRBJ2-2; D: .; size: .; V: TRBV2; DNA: TGTGCCAGCAGTGCCCAGGGGCCCGGGAACACCGGGGAGCTGTTTTTT; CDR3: CASSAQGPGNTGELFF
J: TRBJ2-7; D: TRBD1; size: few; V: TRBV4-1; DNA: TGCGCCAGCAGCCAAGATCCAGGACAGGCCACCTACGAGCAGTACTTC; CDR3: CASSQDPGQATYEQYF
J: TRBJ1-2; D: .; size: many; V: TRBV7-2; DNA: TGTGCCAGCAGTTTTGGGCCTAACTATGGCTACACCTTC; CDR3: CASSFGPNYGYTF
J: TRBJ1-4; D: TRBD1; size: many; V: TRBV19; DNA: TGTGCCAGTAGTCCGAGGACAGGGCCTGAAAAACTGTTTTTT; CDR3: CASSPRTGPEKLFF
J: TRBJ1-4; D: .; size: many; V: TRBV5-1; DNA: TGCGCCAGCAGCCTGGGGCGGTTGAATGAAAAACTGTTTTTT; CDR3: CASSLGRLNEKLFF
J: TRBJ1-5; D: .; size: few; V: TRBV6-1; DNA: TGTGCCAGCAGACGTCAGGCAGGGGACGGTGGTCAGCCCCAGCATTTT; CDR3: CASRRQAGDGGQPQHF
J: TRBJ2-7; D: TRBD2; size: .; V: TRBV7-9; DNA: TGTGCCAGCAGCAACGCAGGGACTAGCGGATCCTACGAGCAGTACTTC; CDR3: CASSNAGTSGSYEQYF
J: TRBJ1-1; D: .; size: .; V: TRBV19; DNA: TGTGCCAGTAGTGCTCACGTGGGGGGCGGCACTGAAGCTTTCTTT; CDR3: CASSAHVGGGTEAFF
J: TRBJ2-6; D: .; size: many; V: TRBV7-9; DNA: TGTGCCAGCAGCTTAAGCCTGGCGATCTCTGGGGCCAACGTCCTGACTTTC; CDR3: CASSLSLAISGANVLTF
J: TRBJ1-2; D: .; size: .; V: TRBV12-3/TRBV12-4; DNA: TGTGCCAGCATGGTGGGGGGTAGTGGCTACACCTTC; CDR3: CASMVGGSGYTF
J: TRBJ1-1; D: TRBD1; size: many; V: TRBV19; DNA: TGTGCCAGTGGGACAGGGGGGGCTGAAGCTTTCTTT; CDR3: CASGTGGAEAFF